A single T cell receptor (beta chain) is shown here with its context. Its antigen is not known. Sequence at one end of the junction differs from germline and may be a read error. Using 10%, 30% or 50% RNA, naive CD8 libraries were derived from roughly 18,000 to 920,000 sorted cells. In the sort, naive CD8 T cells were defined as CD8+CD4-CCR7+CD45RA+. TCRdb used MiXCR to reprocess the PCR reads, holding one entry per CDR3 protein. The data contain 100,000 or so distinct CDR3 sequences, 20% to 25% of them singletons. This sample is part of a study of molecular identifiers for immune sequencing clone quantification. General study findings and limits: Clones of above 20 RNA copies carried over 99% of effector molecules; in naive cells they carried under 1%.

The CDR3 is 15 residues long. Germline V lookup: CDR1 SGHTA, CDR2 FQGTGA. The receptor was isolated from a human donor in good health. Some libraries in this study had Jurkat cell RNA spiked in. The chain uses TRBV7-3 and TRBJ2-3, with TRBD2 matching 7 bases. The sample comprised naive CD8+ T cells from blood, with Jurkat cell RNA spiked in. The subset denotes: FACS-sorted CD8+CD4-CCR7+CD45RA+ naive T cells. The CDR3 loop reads CAGSLGLADTDTQYF. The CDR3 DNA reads TGTGCCGGCAGCTTAGGGCTAGCGGACACAGATACGCAGTATTTT.